The 31 T cell receptor beta chains below all came from one sample that was sequenced in a study of cytomegalovirus exposure and HLA in healthy donors (dated by TCRdb to 2017 to 2019). To prepare the library, the immunoSEQ multiplex PCR assay was applied. The multiplex PCR relied on a mix of 60 forward primers for TCR Vbeta segments and 13 reverse primers for TCR Jbeta segments. TCRdb retrieved this table from immuneACCESS and kept in-frame rearrangements only. Not all clones are present; in checked studies, unresolved V genes account for under half, and no reason is known for the remainder. Within this sample are 150,000 to 200,000 clones, with about 87% of them counted one time only. The biggest ten clones account for 1.5% to 2% of the sample. The source material was PBMCs. The receptor set was obtained from a young woman in good health and CMV-seronegative.

J is TRBJ2-1 and V is TRBV11-3, with D unresolved. There are 14 residues in the CDR3. V shed 7 bases and J shed 0 bases, with 10 bases lying between them. Germline-derived CDR1 and CDR2 are SGHNT and YENEEA. The CDR3 protein is CASNHRSSYNEQFF. CDR3 DNA: TGTGCCAGCAACCACCGGAGCTCCTACAATGAGCAGTTCTTC.

The CDR3, as DNA: TGTGCCAGCAGCGTCCAGGGCTTATCTTACAATGAGCAGTTCTTC. It yields the protein CASSVQGLSYNEQFF. The rearrangement joins TRBV9 to TRBJ2-1; tentative D call: TRBD1 (5 bases). Between the trimmed V and J ends, which lost 2 bases and 4 bases, there was a span of 13 bases. The CDR3 spans 15 residues. Germline V CDR1 and CDR2: SGDLS, YYNGEE.

The gene calls are TRBV11-2 and TRBJ1-3; 8 bases align to TRBD1. Germline CDR1 is SGHAT and CDR2 is FQNNGV. The CDR3 has 15 amino acids. The V gene end was trimmed by 4 bases and the J gene end by 4 bases; junction bases not matched to a gene: 6. The CDR3: CASSSDRAGGNTIYF. The CDR3, as DNA: TGTGCCAGCAGCTCGGACAGGGCGGGAGGAAACACCATATATTTT.

The chain carries TRBV19 and TRBJ2-2; 9 nucleotides agree with TRBD2. CDR3 size: 15 residues. The germline CDR1 and CDR2 sequences are LNHDA and SQIVND (reference sequence). Trimming cost V 6 bases and J 6 bases; bases outside gene matches: 8. Here the CDR3 reads CASRNWAGGAGELFF. The CDR3 bases are TGTGCCAGTAGAAATTGGGCGGGGGGGGCCGGGGAGCTGTTTTTT.

This rearrangement joins TRBV6-4 to TRBJ1-1; the D gene is possibly TRBD1 (6 bases). The germline V gene has CDR1 MRHNA and CDR2 SNTAGT. The CDR3 runs 14 residues. The V end lost 0 bases, the J end lost 5 bases, and 10 bases lay between the germline ends. The chain's CDR3 is CASSDSAGVTEAFF. The CDR3 DNA reads as TGTGCCAGCAGTGACTCCGCAGGGGTAACTGAAGCTTTCTTT.

V and J are TRBV5-1 and TRBJ2-3; possibly TRBD1 for D (6 bases). The CDR3 extends over 16 amino acids. The germline V gene encodes CDR1 SGHRS and CDR2 YFSETQ. The V end lost 4 bases, the J end lost 0 bases, and 15 bases lay between the germline ends. CDR3 coding DNA: TGCGCCAGCAGCCTCTCCGGGACACGCAGCACAGATACGCAGTATTTT. It translates to CASSLSGTRSTDTQYF.

The rearrangement links TRBV4-3 to TRBJ2-7, with a possible D match to TRBD1 (6 bases). Germline V gives CDR1 LGHNA, CDR2 YSLEER. The CDR3 loop spans 14 amino acids. Trimming left V 0 bases short and J 5 bases short, with 11 bases between. CDR3 amino acids: CASSQEVRGHEQYF. The DNA of the CDR3 is TGCGCCAGCAGCCAAGAGGTCAGGGGCCACGAGCAGTACTTC.

This chain joins TRBV5-1 and TRBJ1-6; D unresolved. Germline V gives CDR1 SGHRS, CDR2 YFSETQ. This CDR3 spans 15 amino acids. Trimming removed 2 bases at V and 11 bases at J, with 17 bases between. The CDR3, as DNA: TGCGCCAGCAGCTTTGGAGAAGGTAACCGAACACCCCTCCACTTT. Encoded protein: CASSFGEGNRTPLHF.

This clone showed up just once. The V and J genes are TRBV5-1 and TRBJ1-5; D is perhaps TRBD1 (5 bases). CDR1 and CDR2 from the germline V gene are SGHRS and YFSETQ. The CDR3 is made up of 15 amino acids. V was cut by 0 bases and J by 1 base, with 8 bases left in between. CDR3 coding DNA: TGCGCCAGCAGCTTGGCCTCAGGGAGCAATCAGCCCCAGCATTTT. Translated: CASSLASGSNQPQHF.

The count of this clone is one. This chain uses TRBV28 with TRBJ2-7; 8 bases fit TRBD1. Per the germline V gene, CDR1 is MDHEN and CDR2 is SYDVKM. After removal of 4 bases from V and 11 bases from J, the junction contained 13 bases not matched to a gene. This CDR3 is 14 amino acids long. CDR3 residues: CASSWGLQGVEEYF. CDR3 in DNA: TGTGCCAGCAGTTGGGGCCTACAGGGGGTAGAGGAGTACTTC.

V gene TRBV6-1 combines with J gene TRBJ1-1; unclear D gene. Germline V gene lookup returns CDR1 MNHNS and CDR2 SASEGT. The V end lost 6 bases, the J end lost 0 bases, and 8 bases lay between the germline ends. The CDR3 totals 13 residues. The CDR3 here is CASRDYMNTEAFF. CDR3 bases: TGTGCCAGCAGGGACTATATGAACACTGAAGCTTTCTTT.

CDR3 nucleotide sequence: TGTGCCAGCAGCCCAAGGCAGGGCAATGAGCAGTTCTTC. It is translated as CASSPRQGNEQFF. This chain uses TRBV9 with TRBJ2-1, with D possibly TRBD1 on 5 matching bases. The germline CDR1 and CDR2 sequences are SGDLS and YYNGEE. V lost 4 bases and J 6 bases, leaving 11 bases between the germline ends. The CDR3 spans 13 residues.

The table lists this clone with a few counts. The CDR3 spells CAWSGEPKNIQYF. In DNA, the CDR3 is TGTGCCTGGAGTGGCGAACCCAAAAACATTCAGTACTTC. This chain joins TRBV30 and TRBJ2-4; D is unclear. Germline V gene sequence: CDR1 GTSNPN, CDR2 SVGIG (reference sequence). The CDR3 sequence is 13 residues long. Trimming took 1 base from V and 2 from J, leaving 6 bases between them.

The chain carries TRBV5-4 and TRBJ1-5; D is unclear. The CDR3 sequence is 13 residues long. The V end lost 5 bases, the J end lost 10 bases, and 16 bases lay between the germline ends. From germline, CDR1 is SGHNT and CDR2 YYREEE (reference sequence). In DNA, the CDR3 is TGTGCCAGCAGTTACGACACCCTCGGCCCCCAGCATTTT. The encoded protein is CASSYDTLGPQHF.

The chain is built from TRBV7-9 and TRBJ1-1, with TRBD1 matching over 12 bases. Unmatched junction bases numbered 10, after V lost 6 bases and J lost 8 bases. The CDR3 contains 15 residues. CDR1 and CDR2 (germline): SEHNR, FQNEAQ (reference sequence). The CDR3 DNA reads as TGTGCCAGCAGGTATAATACCGGGACAGGGGGCGAAGCTTTCTTT. Translating gives CASRYNTGTGGEAFF. The full variable domain, its missing parts supplied by reference TRBV7-9 and TRBJ1-1, is DTGVSQNPRHKITKRGQNVTFRCDPISEHNRLYWYRQTLGQGPEFLTYFQNEAQLEKSRLLSDRFSAERPKGSFSTLEIQRTEQGDSAMYLCASRYNTGTGGEAFFGQGTRLTVV.

The chain uses TRBV7-3 and TRBJ2-7; 11 bases align to TRBD1. From germline, CDR1 is SGHTA and CDR2 FQGTGA. V lost 2 bases and J lost 3; bases outside the gene matches: 3. This CDR3 contains 15 residues. The CDR3 protein is CASSLLGTGGYEQYF. CDR3 nucleotides: TGTGCCAGCAGCTTATTGGGGACAGGGGGCTACGAGCAGTACTTC.

The chain employs TRBV30 and TRBJ2-1; weak D call: TRBD2 (5 bases). The V and J ends lost 0 bases and 1 base respectively, with 13 bases between them. This CDR3 is 16 amino acids long. Germline V gene data show CDR1 as GTSNPN and CDR2 as SVGIG (reference sequence). The CDR3 protein is CAWSVRGGWSYNEQFF. In DNA, the CDR3 is TGTGCCTGGAGTGTACGCGGAGGATGGTCCTACAATGAGCAGTTCTTC.

This clone came up a few times. The V gene is TRBV7-6, the J gene TRBJ2-1, with 8 nucleotides matching TRBD2. This CDR3 comprises 18 residues. The germline V gene encodes CDR1 SGHVS and CDR2 FNYEAQ. V dropped 2 bases and J dropped 8; count of bases not matched to a gene: 17. The CDR3 DNA reads as TGTGCCAGCAGCTTATACCGAACCGGGACTAGTGCCGTTGATGAGCAGTTCTTC. Residues: CASSLYRTGTSAVDEQFF.

V gene TRBV7-8 combines with J gene TRBJ1-2, with 9 bases that match TRBD1. This CDR3 has 15 amino acids. Germline assignment: CDR1 SGHVS and CDR2 FQNEAQ. With 0 bases clipped from V and 4 bases from J, the junction kept 3 bases outside the gene matches. For the CDR3, the DNA is TGTGCCAGCAGCTTAGCCGCGACAGGGGGCTATGGCTACACCTTC. This encodes CASSLAATGGYGYTF. The full variable domain, its missing parts supplied by reference TRBV7-8 and TRBJ1-2, is GAGVSQSPRYKVAKRGQDVALRCDPISGHVSLFWYQQALGQGPEFLTYFQNEAQLDKSGLPSDRFFAERPEGSVSTLKIQRTQQEDSAVYLCASSLAATGGYGYTFGSGTRLTVV.

The chain has TRBV19 and TRBJ1-1; D remains ambiguous. Trimming cost V 1 base and J 7 bases, with 7 bases left between them. This CDR3 region has 12 residues. In germline, CDR1 is LNHDA, CDR2 SQIVND (reference sequence). This CDR3 reads CASSIGSVEAFF. DNA of the CDR3: TGTGCCAGTAGTATAGGGTCGGTTGAAGCTTTCTTT. Supplemented by reference TRBV19 and TRBJ1-1, the full variable domain reads DGGITQSPKYLFRKEGQNVTLSCEQNLNHDAMYWYRQDPGQGLRLIYYSQIVNDFQKGDIAEGYSVSREKKESFPLTVTSAQKNPTAFYLCASSIGSVEAFFGQGTRLTVV.

The chain links TRBV4-1 to TRBJ2-7; D perhaps matches TRBD1 (5 bases). The germline gives CDR1 MGHRA, CDR2 YSYEKL. CDR3 length equals 13 residues. Trimming took 4 bases from V and 6 from J, leaving 13 bases between them. In nucleotides, the CDR3 is TGCGCCAGCAGCCGAGCAGGGCCCGCCGAGCAGTACTTC. Protein sequence: CASSRAGPAEQYF.

The chain uses TRBV6-1 and TRBJ2-2, with 9 bases matching TRBD1. This CDR3 contains 15 residues. Looked up from germline, CDR1 is MNHNS and CDR2 is SASEGT. V lost 4 bases and J lost 6; bases outside the gene matches: 6. The CDR3 spells CASSGQGGWAGELFF. CDR3 DNA: TGTGCCAGCAGTGGACAGGGGGGTTGGGCCGGGGAGCTGTTTTTT.

The rearrangement joins TRBV7-8 to TRBJ1-2; tentatively, D is TRBD1 (6 bases). The CDR3 extends over 16 amino acids. The germline V and J ends were trimmed by 5 bases and 6 bases, with 22 bases remaining between them. Germline V lookup: CDR1 SGHVS, CDR2 FQNEAQ. The CDR3 spells CASSPIAPTGKDGYTF. The CDR3 region has the DNA TGTGCCAGCAGCCCAATCGCTCCTACAGGGAAGGATGGCTACACCTTC.

The J gene is TRBJ1-1, the V gene TRBV18; no reliable D call. CDR1 and CDR2 (germline): KGHSH, LQKENI. There are 16 residues in the CDR3. Trimming removed 6 bases at V and 1 base at J, with 18 bases between. CDR3: CASSPKTGMENTEAFF. In nucleotides, the CDR3 is TGTGCCAGCTCGCCTAAGACCGGGATGGAGAACACTGAAGCTTTCTTT.

The chain joins TRBV30 to TRBJ2-1; the D gene is possibly TRBD1 (5 bases). V lost 0 bases, J lost 4 bases, and 19 bases lay in between. The CDR3 length is 17 residues. Germline V gives CDR1 GTSNPN, CDR2 SVGIG (reference sequence). DNA of the CDR3: TGTGCCTGGAGTGTAAGGGGCTACCCCCGGAGATACAATGAGCAGTTCTTC. Protein sequence: CAWSVRGYPRRYNEQFF.

The chain is built from TRBV28 and TRBJ1-2; D is unresolved. V was trimmed by 7 bases and J by 9 bases, leaving 15 bases between them. The CDR3 runs 12 residues. CDR1 MDHEN and CDR2 SYDVKM come from the germline V gene. The chain's CDR3 is CASTRTENSYTF. The CDR3 DNA is TGTGCCAGCACCCGGACTGAGAATAGCTACACCTTC.

The chain joins TRBV9 to TRBJ2-7; TRBD2 matches 10 bases. The CDR3 runs 15 residues. V was clipped by 3 bases and J by 6 bases; unmatched bases: 9. Germline V gene sequence: CDR1 SGDLS, CDR2 YYNGEE. The DNA of the CDR3 is TGTGCCAGCAGCGAAGGTCTAGCGGGAGTACGCGAGCAGTACTTC. Protein product: CASSEGLAGVREQYF.

This chain uses TRBV5-5 with TRBJ1-5; TRBD1 matches 7 bases. V shed 4 bases, J shed 4 bases, and the junction held 5 bases outside the gene matches. The CDR3 has 14 amino acids. The germline V gene encodes CDR1 SGHKS and CDR2 YYEKEE (reference sequence). The CDR3: CASSLRDRNQPQHF. The CDR3 nucleotides are TGTGCCAGCAGCCTCCGGGACAGAAATCAGCCCCAGCATTTT.

The chain couples TRBV5-6 to TRBJ1-3, with D perhaps TRBD1 (5 bases). Germline V gene sequence: CDR1 SGHDT, CDR2 YYEEEE. Trimming cost V 4 bases and J 4 bases, with 15 bases left between them. The CDR3 is 15 amino acids. For the CDR3, the DNA is TGTGCCAGCAGCGTGGGGAGGGGCGCCGGAAACACCATATATTTT. Translated, it gives CASSVGRGAGNTIYF.

The V and J genes are TRBV4-2 and TRBJ2-7; 8 nucleotides match TRBD2. Trimming removed 4 bases from V and 0 bases from J; junction bases left unmatched: 8. Germline-derived CDR1 and CDR2 are LGHNA and YNFKEQ. The CDR3 length is 16 residues. This CDR3 reads CASSPTSGSNSYEQYF. The CDR3 DNA reads TGTGCCAGCAGCCCGACAAGCGGGAGTAACTCCTACGAGCAGTACTTC.

The rearrangement links TRBV13 to TRBJ1-2; 7 bases agree with TRBD1. CDR1 is PRHDT, CDR2 FYEKMQ, per germline (reference sequence). The CDR3 extends over 16 amino acids. Trimming removed 1 base from V and 8 bases from J; junction bases left unmatched: 13. The CDR3 spells CASSLVQVGYRGGYTF. CDR3 bases: TGTGCCAGCAGCTTAGTCCAGGTGGGGTACAGGGGCGGCTACACCTTC.